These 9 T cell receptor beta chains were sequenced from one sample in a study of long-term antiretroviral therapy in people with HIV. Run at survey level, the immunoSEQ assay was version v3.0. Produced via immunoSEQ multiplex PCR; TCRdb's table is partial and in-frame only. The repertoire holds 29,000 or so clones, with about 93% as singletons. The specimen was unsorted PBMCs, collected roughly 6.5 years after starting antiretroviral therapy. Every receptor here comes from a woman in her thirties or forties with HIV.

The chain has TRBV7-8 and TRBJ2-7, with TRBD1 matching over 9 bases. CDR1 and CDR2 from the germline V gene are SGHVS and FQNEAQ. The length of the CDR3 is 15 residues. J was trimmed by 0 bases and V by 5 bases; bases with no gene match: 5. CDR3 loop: CASSKGQGVSYEQYF. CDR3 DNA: TGTGCCAGCAGCAAGGGACAGGGTGTCTCCTACGAGCAGTACTTC.

CDR3 residues: CAWSPNQGSRTDTQYF. The CDR3 DNA is TGTGCCTGGAGTCCGAATCAGGGGAGTCGAACAGATACGCAGTATTTT. This chain joins TRBV30 and TRBJ2-3; D might be TRBD1 (6 bases). The CDR3 totals 16 residues. V lost 2 bases and J lost 3, with 18 bases in between. CDR1 is GTSNPN and CDR2 is SVGIG in the germline V gene (reference sequence).

The CDR3 nucleotides read TGTGCCAGCAGCTTACTCCAGACTACGGGTGGCTACACCTTC. It is translated as CASSLLQTTGGYTF. The chain has TRBV7-9 and TRBJ1-2; D is undetermined. Trimming removed 2 bases from V and 7 bases from J, with 14 bases in between. This CDR3 contains 14 residues. Germline V gene sequence: CDR1 SEHNR, CDR2 FQNEAQ (reference sequence).

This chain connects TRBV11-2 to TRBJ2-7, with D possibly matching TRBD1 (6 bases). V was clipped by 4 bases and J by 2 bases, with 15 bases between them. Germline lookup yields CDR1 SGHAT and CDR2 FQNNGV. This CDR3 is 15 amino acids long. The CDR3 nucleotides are TGTGCCAGCAGCTCCGGCGACAGGCTAACCTACGAGCAGTACTTC. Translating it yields CASSSGDRLTYEQYF.

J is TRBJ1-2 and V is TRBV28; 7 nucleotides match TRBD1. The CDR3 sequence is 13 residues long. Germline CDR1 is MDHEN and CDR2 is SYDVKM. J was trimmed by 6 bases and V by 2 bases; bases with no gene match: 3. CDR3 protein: CASSLGQGDGYTF. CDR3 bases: TGTGCCAGCAGTTTAGGGCAGGGGGATGGCTACACCTTC.

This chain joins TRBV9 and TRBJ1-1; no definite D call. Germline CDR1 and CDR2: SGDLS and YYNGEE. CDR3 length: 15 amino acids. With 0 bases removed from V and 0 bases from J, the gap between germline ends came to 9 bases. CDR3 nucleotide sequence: TGTGCCAGCAGCGTAGGGTTCAAATTGAACACTGAAGCTTTCTTT. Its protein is CASSVGFKLNTEAFF.

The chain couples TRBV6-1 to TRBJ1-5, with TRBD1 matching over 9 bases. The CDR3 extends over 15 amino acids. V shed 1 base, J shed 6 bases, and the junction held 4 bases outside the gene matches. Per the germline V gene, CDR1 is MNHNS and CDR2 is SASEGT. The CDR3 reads CASSEGDRVGQPQHF. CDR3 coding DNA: TGTGCCAGCAGTGAAGGGGACAGGGTAGGTCAGCCCCAGCATTTT.

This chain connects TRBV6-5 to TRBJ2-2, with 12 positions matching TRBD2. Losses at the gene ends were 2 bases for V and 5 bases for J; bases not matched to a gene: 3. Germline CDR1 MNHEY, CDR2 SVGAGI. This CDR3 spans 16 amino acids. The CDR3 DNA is TGTGCCAGCAGTTACACCACTAGCGGGGGGACCGGGGAGCTGTTTTTT. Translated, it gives CASSYTTSGGTGELFF.

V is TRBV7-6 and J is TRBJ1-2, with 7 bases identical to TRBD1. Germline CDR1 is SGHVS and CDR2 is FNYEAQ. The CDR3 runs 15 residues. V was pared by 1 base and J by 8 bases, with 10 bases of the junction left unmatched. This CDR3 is CASSLDATGLKGYTF. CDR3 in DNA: TGTGCCAGCAGCTTAGATGCGACAGGGCTGAAGGGCTACACCTTC.